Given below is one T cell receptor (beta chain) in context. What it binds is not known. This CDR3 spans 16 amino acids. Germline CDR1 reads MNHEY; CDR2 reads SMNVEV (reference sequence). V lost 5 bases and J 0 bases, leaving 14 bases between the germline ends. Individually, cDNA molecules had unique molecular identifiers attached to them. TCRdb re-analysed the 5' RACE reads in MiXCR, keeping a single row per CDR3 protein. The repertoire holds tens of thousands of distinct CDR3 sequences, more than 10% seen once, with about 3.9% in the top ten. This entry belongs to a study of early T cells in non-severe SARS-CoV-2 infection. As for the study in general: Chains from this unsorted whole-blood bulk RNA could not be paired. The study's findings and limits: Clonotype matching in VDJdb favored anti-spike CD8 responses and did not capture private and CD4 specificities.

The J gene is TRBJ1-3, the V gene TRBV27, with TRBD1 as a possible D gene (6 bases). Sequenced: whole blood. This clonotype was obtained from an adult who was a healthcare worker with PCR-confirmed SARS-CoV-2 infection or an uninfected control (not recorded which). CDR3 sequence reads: CASSPGVPTSGNTIYF. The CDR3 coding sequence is TGTGCCAGCAGTCCAGGGGTCCCAACCTCTGGAAACACCATATATTTT.